Listed here is a single T cell receptor (beta chain). Germline CDR1 and CDR2: MGHRA and YSYEKL. This CDR3 contains 18 residues. The V end lost 1 base, the J end lost 4 bases, and 23 bases lay between the germline ends. These data come from a study of blood T cell repertoires in COVID-19. Study-level background: COVID-19 samples collected from the United States, Italy and Spain covered acute and convalescent phases. The cDNA or gDNA used as material had been derived from T cells, B-cell-depleted T cells, or PBMCs.

Authors' data handling: How many nucleated cells were present was estimated from reference gene primer amplification. The method was immunoSEQ multiplex PCR; TCRdb's version includes in-frame clones alone and lacks a portion of them. From that table come the V and J calls and clone size; the DNA was used to work out D and trimming. The sample lists 70,000 to 95,000 clones, 80% to 90% occurring once. The source of this sequence is a woman aged 70-85 years with acute or convalescent COVID-19. The gene calls are TRBV4-1 and TRBJ2-7; D is unclear. Sequencing was done on a sample of peripheral blood. The CDR3: CASSQGVQHLLPTYEQYF. Written as DNA, the CDR3 is TGCGCCAGCAGCCAAGGGGTACAGCATCTACTCCCCACTTACGAGCAGTACTTC.